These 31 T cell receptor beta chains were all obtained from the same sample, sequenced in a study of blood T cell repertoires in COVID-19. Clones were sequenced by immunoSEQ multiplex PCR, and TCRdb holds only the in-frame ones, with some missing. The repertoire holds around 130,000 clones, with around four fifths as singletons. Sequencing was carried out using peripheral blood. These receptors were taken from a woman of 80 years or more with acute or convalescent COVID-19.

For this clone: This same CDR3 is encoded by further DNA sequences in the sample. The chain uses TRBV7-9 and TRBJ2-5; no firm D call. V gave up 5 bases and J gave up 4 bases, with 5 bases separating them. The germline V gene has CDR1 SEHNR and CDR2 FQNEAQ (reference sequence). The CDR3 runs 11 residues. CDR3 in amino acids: CASSLSETQYF. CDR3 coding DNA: TGTGCCAGCAGCCTATCAGAGACCCAGTACTTC.

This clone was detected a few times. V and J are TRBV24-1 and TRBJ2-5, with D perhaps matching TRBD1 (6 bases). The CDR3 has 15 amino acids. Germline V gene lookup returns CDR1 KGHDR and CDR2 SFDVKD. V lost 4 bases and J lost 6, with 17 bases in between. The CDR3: CATSDPNRALKTQYF. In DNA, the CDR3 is TGTGCCACCAGTGACCCTAACAGGGCTTTGAAGACCCAGTACTTC.

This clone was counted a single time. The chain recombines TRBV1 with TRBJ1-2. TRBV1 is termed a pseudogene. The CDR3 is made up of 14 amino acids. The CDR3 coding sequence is TGCACCAGCAGCCAAGATTCGATTCCGGAGGGCTACACCTTC. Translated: CTSSQDSIPEGYTF.

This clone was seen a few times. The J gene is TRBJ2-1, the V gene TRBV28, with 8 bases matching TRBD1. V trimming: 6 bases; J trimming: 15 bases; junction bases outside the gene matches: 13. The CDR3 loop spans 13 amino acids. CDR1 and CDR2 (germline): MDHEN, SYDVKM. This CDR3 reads CASRPTRGPARFF. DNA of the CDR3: TGTGCCAGCAGACCAACCAGGGGGCCGGCGCGGTTCTTC.

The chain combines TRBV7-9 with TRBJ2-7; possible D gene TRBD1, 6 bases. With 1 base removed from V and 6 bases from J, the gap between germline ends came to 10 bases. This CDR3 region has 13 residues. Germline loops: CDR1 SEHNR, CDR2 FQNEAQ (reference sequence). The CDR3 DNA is TGTGCCAGCAGCTTAGGGACAGTCGGCGAGCAGTACTTC. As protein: CASSLGTVGEQYF.

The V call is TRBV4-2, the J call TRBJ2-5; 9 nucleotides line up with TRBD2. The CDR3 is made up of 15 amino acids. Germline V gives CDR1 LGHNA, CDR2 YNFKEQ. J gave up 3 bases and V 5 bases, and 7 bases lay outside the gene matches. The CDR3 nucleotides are TGTGCCAGCAGCGATTATCTAGCGGGGAAAGAGACCCAGTACTTC. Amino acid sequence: CASSDYLAGKETQYF.

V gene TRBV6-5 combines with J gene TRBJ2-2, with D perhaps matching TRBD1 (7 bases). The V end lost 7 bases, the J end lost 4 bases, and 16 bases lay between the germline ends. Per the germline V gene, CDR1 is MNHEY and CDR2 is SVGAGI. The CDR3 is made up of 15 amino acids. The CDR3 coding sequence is TGTGCCAGCAAGGTGCCAGGGGGGTTCACCGGGGAGCTGTTTTTT. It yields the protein CASKVPGGFTGELFF.

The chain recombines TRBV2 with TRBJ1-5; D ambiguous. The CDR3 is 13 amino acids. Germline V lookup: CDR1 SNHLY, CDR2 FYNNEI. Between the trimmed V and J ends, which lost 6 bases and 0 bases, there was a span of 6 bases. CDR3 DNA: TGTGCCAGCAGGACACTTAGCAATCAGCCCCAGCATTTT. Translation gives CASRTLSNQPQHF.

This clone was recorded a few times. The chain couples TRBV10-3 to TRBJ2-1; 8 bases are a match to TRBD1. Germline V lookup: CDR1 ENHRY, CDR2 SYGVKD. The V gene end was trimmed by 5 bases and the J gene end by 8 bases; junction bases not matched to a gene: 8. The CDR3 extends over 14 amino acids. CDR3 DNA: TGTGCCATCAGTCCGGGACAGGACCGGGATGAGCAGTTCTTC. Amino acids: CAISPGQDRDEQFF.

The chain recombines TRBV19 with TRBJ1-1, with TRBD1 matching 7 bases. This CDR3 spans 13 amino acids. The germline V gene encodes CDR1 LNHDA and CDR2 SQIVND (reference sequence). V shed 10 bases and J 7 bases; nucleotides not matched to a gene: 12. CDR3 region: CATTLGTAFEAFF. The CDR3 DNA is TGTGCCACCACACTCGGGACAGCTTTTGAAGCTTTCTTT.

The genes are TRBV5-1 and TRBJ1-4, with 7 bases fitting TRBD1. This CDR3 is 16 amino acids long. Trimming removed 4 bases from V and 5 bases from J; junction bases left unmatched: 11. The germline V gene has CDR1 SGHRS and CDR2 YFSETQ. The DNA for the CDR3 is TGCGCCAGCAGCGTATACACTGGGACAGAGAATGAAAAACTGTTTTTT. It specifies CASSVYTGTENEKLFF.

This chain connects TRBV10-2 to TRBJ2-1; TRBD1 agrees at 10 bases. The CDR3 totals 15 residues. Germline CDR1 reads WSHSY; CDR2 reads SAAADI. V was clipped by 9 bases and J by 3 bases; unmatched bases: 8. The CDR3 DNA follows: TGCGCCAGTAGAGAGTGGGACAGGGGCTACAATGAGCAGTTCTTC. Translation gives CASREWDRGYNEQFF.

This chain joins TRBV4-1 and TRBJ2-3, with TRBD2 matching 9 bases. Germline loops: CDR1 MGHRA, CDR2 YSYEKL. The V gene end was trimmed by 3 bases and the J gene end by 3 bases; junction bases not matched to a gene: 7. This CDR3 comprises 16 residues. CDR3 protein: CASSQPGTSLTDTQYF. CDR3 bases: TGCGCCAGCAGCCAGCCCGGGACTAGCCTAACAGATACGCAGTATTTT.

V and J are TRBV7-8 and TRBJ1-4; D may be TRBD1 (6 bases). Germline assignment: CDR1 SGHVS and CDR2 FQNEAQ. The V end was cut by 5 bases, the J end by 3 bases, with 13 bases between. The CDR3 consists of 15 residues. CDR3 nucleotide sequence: TGTGCCAGCAGCCCGGGGGGCCTCGCTAATGAAAAACTGTTTTTT. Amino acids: CASSPGGLANEKLFF. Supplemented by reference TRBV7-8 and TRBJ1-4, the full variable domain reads GAGVSQSPRYKVAKRGQDVALRCDPISGHVSLFWYQQALGQGPEFLTYFQNEAQLDKSGLPSDRFFAERPEGSVSTLKIQRTQQEDSAVYLCASSPGGLANEKLFFGSGTQLSVL.

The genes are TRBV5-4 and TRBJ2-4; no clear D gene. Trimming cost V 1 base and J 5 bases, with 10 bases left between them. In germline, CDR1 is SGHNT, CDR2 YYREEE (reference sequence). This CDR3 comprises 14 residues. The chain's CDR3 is CASSLQSEENIQYF. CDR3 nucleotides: TGTGCCAGCAGCTTGCAGTCTGAAGAAAACATTCAGTACTTC. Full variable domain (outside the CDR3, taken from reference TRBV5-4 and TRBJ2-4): ETGVTQSPTHLIKTRGQQVTLRCSSQSGHNTVSWYQQALGQGPQFIFQYYREEENGRGNFPPRFSGLQFPNYSSELNVNALELDDSALYLCASSLQSEENIQYFGAGTRLSVL.

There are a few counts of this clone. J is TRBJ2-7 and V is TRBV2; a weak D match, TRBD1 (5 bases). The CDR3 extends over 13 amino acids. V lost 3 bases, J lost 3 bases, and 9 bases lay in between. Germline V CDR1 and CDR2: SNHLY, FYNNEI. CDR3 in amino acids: CASSEKGLYEQYF. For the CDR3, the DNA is TGTGCCAGCAGTGAGAAGGGGCTCTACGAGCAGTACTTC.

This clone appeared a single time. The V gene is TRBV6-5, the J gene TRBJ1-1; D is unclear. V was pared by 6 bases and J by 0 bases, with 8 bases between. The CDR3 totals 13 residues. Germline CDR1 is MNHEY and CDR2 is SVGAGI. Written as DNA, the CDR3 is TGTGCCAGCAGGAAAGAGTTGAACACTGAAGCTTTCTTT. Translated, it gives CASRKELNTEAFF.

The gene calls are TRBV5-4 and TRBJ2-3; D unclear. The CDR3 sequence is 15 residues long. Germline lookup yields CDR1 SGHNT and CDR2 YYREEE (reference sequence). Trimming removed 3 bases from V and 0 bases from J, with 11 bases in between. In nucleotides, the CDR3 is TGTGCCAGCAGCTCCCAGACTCTTAGCACAGATACGCAGTATTTT. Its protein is CASSSQTLSTDTQYF.

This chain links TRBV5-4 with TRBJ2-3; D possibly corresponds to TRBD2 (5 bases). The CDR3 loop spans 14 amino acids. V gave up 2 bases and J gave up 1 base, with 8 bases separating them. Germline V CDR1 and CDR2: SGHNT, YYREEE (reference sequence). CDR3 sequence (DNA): TGTGCCAGCAGCTTATCGCGGGGCACAGATACGCAGTATTTT. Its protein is CASSLSRGTDTQYF.

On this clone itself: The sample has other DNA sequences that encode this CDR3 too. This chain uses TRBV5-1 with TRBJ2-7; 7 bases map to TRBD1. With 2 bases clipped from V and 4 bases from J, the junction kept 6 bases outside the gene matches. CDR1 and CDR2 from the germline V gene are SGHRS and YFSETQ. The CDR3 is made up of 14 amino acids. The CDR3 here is CASSFSGGTYEQYF. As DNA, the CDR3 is TGCGCCAGCAGCTTCTCAGGGGGAACGTACGAGCAGTACTTC. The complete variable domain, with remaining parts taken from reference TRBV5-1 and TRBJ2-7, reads KAGVTQTPRYLIKTRGQQVTLSCSPISGHRSVSWYQQTPGQGLQFLFEYFSETQRNKGNFPGRFSGRQFSNSRSEMNVSTLELGDSALYLCASSFSGGTYEQYFGPGTRLTVT.

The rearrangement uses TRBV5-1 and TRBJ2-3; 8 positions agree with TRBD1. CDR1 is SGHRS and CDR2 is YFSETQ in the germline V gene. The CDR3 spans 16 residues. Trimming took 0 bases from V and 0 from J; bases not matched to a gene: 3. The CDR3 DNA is TGCGCCAGCAGCTTGGAGACAGGGGCGAGCACAGATACGCAGTATTTT. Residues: CASSLETGASTDTQYF.

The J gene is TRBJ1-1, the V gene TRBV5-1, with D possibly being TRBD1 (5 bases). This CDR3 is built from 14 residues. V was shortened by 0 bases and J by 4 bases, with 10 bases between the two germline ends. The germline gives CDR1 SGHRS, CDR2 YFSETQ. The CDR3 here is CASSLAWGVTEAFF. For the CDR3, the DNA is TGCGCCAGCAGCTTGGCATGGGGGGTCACTGAAGCTTTCTTT. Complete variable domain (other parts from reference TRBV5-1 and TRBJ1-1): KAGVTQTPRYLIKTRGQQVTLSCSPISGHRSVSWYQQTPGQGLQFLFEYFSETQRNKGNFPGRFSGRQFSNSRSEMNVSTLELGDSALYLCASSLAWGVTEAFFGQGTRLTVV.

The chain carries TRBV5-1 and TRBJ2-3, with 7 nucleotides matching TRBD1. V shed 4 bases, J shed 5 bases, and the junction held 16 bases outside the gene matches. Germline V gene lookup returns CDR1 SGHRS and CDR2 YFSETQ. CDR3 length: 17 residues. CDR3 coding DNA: TGCGCCAGCAGCCCCCTGGCTGGACAGGTTGGCGGAGATACGCAGTATTTT. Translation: CASSPLAGQVGGDTQYF.

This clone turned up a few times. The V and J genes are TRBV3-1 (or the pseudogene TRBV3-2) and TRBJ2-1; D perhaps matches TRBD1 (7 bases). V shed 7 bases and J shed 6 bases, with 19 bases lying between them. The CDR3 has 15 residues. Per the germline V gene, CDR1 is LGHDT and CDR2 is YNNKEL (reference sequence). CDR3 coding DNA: TGTGCCAGCACCAACATAGCGGCAGGGGGCAATGAGCAGTTCTTC. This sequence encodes CASTNIAAGGNEQFF.

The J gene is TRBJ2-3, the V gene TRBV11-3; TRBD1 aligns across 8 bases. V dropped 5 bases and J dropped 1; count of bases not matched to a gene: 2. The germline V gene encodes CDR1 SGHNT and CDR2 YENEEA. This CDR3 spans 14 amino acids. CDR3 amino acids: CASSLDRGTDTQYF. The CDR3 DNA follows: TGTGCCAGCAGCCTGGACAGGGGCACAGATACGCAGTATTTT.

The CDR3 bases are TGTGCCAGCAGCCAAGATGGTGGGACAGGGATCTCCTACGAGCAGTACTTC. Amino acids: CASSQDGGTGISYEQYF. The V call is TRBV4-2, the J call TRBJ2-7; 9 positions match TRBD1. This CDR3 has 17 amino acids. The junction had 6 bases not matched to a gene; V was cut back by 0 bases and J by 0 bases. From germline, CDR1 is LGHNA and CDR2 YNFKEQ.

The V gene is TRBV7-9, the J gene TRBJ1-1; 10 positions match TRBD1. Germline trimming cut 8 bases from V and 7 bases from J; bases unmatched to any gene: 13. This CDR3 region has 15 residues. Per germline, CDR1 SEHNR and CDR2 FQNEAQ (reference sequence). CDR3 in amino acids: CASGMTGGAGDEAFF. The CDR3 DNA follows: TGTGCCAGCGGCATGACAGGGGGCGCAGGGGATGAAGCTTTCTTT.

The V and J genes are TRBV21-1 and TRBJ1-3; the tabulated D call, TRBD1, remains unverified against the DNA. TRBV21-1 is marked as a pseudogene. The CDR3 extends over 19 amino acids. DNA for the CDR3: TGTGCCAGCATCACGTCGGCAGGGTGGCTTGATTCCTTCGGAAACACCATATATTTT. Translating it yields CASITSAGWLDSFGNTIYF.

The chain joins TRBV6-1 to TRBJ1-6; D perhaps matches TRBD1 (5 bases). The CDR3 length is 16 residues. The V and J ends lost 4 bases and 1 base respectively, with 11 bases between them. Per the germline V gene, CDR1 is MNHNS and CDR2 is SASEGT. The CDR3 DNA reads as TGTGCCAGCAGTGGCAGGAGGGGTTCCTATAATTCACCCCTCCACTTT. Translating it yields CASSGRRGSYNSPLHF.

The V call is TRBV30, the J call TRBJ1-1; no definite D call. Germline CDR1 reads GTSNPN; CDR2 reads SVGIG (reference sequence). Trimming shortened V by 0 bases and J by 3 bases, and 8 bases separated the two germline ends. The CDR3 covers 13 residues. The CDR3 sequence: CAWSVTRDTEAFF. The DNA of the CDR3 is TGTGCCTGGAGTGTTACACGGGACACTGAAGCTTTCTTT.

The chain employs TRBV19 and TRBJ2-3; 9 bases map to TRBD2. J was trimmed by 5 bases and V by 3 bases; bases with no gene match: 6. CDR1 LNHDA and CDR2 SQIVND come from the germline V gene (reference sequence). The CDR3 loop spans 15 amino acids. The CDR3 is CASSIAAGGLDTQYF. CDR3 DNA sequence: TGTGCCAGTAGTATTGCTGCGGGAGGGCTAGATACGCAGTATTTT. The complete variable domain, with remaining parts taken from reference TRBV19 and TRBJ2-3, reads DGGITQSPKYLFRKEGQNVTLSCEQNLNHDAMYWYRQDPGQGLRLIYYSQIVNDFQKGDIAEGYSVSREKKESFPLTVTSAQKNPTAFYLCASSIAAGGLDTQYFGPGTRLTVL.